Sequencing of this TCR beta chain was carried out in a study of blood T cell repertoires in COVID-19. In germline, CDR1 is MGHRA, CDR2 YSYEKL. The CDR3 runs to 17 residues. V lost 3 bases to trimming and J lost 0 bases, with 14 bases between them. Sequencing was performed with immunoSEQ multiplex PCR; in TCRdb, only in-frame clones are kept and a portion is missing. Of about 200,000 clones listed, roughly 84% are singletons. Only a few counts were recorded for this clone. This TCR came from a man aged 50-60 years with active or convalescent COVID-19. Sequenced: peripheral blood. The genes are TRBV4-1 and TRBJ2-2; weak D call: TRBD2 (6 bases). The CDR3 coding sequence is TGCGCCAGCAGCCACGGTGTGGGGGGAACGAACACCGGGGAGCTGTTTTTT. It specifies CASSHGVGGTNTGELFF.